The 16 T cell receptor beta chains given below trace back to one sample, sequenced in a study of blood T cell repertoires in COVID-19. Profiling relied on immunoSEQ multiplex PCR, and the TCRdb table lists in-frame clones only, not all of them. Here the sample spans about 270,000 clones, approximately 80% being singletons. Sequencing was done on a sample of peripheral blood. The receptor set was obtained from a woman aged 55 to 70 with active or convalescent COVID-19.

The rearrangement joins TRBV6-4 to TRBJ1-4; D possibly corresponds to TRBD1 (6 bases). Germline lookup yields CDR1 MRHNA and CDR2 SNTAGT. Trimming took 6 bases from V and 3 from J, leaving 14 bases between them. The CDR3 consists of 15 residues. CDR3 DNA sequence: TGTGCCAGCAGCGTACAGGGTCCGGCTAATGAAAAACTGTTTTTT. It specifies CASSVQGPANEKLFF.

The chain employs TRBV6-1 and TRBJ1-2; no clear D. Trimming removed 1 base from V and 7 bases from J, with 7 bases in between. The CDR3 spans 12 residues. In germline, CDR1 is MNHNS, CDR2 SASEGT. CDR3 loop: CASSEGIVGYTF. CDR3 DNA sequence: TGTGCCAGCAGTGAAGGAATAGTTGGCTACACCTTC.

The genes are TRBV24-1 and TRBJ2-3; 8 bases are a match to TRBD2. From germline, CDR1 is KGHDR and CDR2 SFDVKD. The CDR3 is 16 residues long. Losses at the gene ends were 3 bases for V and 0 bases for J; bases not matched to a gene: 4. The CDR3 nucleotides read TGTGCCACCAGTGATCCCGGGGGGGCTAGCACAGATACGCAGTATTTT. It codes for CATSDPGGASTDTQYF.

The V call is TRBV19, the J call TRBJ1-1, with D possibly being TRBD1 (6 bases). The ends were cut back, 5 bases at V and 1 base at J, with 14 bases in the middle. The CDR3 sequence is 15 residues long. Germline V gene sequence: CDR1 LNHDA, CDR2 SQIVND (reference sequence). The DNA of the CDR3 is TGTGCCAGTAGTGAGACCGGGACAACGAACACTGAAGCTTTCTTT. Translating gives CASSETGTTNTEAFF. Combining the CDR3 with reference TRBV19 and TRBJ1-1 gives the whole variable domain DGGITQSPKYLFRKEGQNVTLSCEQNLNHDAMYWYRQDPGQGLRLIYYSQIVNDFQKGDIAEGYSVSREKKESFPLTVTSAQKNPTAFYLCASSETGTTNTEAFFGQGTRLTVV.

The genes are TRBV19 and TRBJ2-7; 11 nucleotides agree with TRBD2. The CDR3 loop spans 15 amino acids. V lost 5 bases to trimming and J lost 6 bases; unmatched junction nucleotides: 9. Germline V gene lookup returns CDR1 LNHDA and CDR2 SQIVND (reference sequence). This chain's CDR3 is CASSPTSGGHLEQYF. The CDR3 DNA reads TGTGCCAGTAGTCCAACTAGCGGGGGACACCTCGAGCAGTACTTC.

The J gene is TRBJ2-3, the V gene TRBV19, with TRBD2 identical over 8 bases. The V gene's germline CDR1 is LNHDA and CDR2 SQIVND (reference sequence). The CDR3 sequence is 16 residues long. Trimming cost V 5 bases and J 2 bases; bases outside gene matches: 9. In DNA form, the CDR3 reads TGTGCCAGTAGTCCAGCCGGGGGGGTTCCCACAGATACGCAGTATTTT. Translating it yields CASSPAGGVPTDTQYF. Full variable domain (remainder filled in from reference TRBV19 and TRBJ2-3): DGGITQSPKYLFRKEGQNVTLSCEQNLNHDAMYWYRQDPGQGLRLIYYSQIVNDFQKGDIAEGYSVSREKKESFPLTVTSAQKNPTAFYLCASSPAGGVPTDTQYFGPGTRLTVL.

This clone was recorded at least ten times. This rearrangement joins TRBV4-2 to TRBJ2-7, with 9 bases aligning to TRBD1. The V gene end was trimmed by 3 bases and the J gene end by 1 base; junction bases not matched to a gene: 10. Germline V lookup: CDR1 LGHNA, CDR2 YNFKEQ. This CDR3 spans 17 amino acids. CDR3: CASSQDQGQGGSYEQYF. The CDR3 DNA follows: TGTGCCAGCAGCCAGGACCAGGGACAGGGAGGATCCTACGAGCAGTACTTC.

This clone was seen a handful of times. The genes are TRBV7-6 and TRBJ1-5; TRBD1 aligns across 10 bases. The V gene's germline CDR1 is SGHVS and CDR2 FNYEAQ. V lost 1 base to trimming and J lost 7 bases; unmatched junction nucleotides: 10. The CDR3 runs 17 residues. The CDR3 nucleotides read TGTGCCAGCAGCTTAGGACAGGGGGCCAAGGTCGACCAGCCCCAGCATTTT. It is translated as CASSLGQGAKVDQPQHF.

The V call is TRBV2, the J call TRBJ2-2; a weak D match, TRBD2 (6 bases). Trimming removed 2 bases from V and 4 bases from J, with 11 bases in between. This CDR3 spans 15 amino acids. The germline V gene has CDR1 SNHLY and CDR2 FYNNEI. The CDR3 DNA reads as TGTGCCAGCAGTGAACGCTTGGGGGGCACCGGGGAGCTGTTTTTT. It is translated as CASSERLGGTGELFF.

V is TRBV2 and J is TRBJ1-4; weak D call: TRBD1 (6 bases). The CDR3 has 15 amino acids. The germline V gene encodes CDR1 SNHLY and CDR2 FYNNEI. Trimming left V 7 bases short and J 0 bases short, with 12 bases between. The DNA for the CDR3 is TGTGCCAGCACCGGACAGCGAACAACTAATGAAAAACTGTTTTTT. As protein: CASTGQRTTNEKLFF.

For this clone: Other DNA sequences within the sample encode an identical CDR3. This chain uses TRBV3-1 (or the pseudogene TRBV3-2) with TRBJ2-1; a weak D match, TRBD1 (5 bases). Trimming took off 4 bases at V and 0 bases at J, with 13 bases between the two ends. This CDR3 spans 16 amino acids. The germline CDR1 and CDR2 sequences are LGHDT and YNNKEL (reference sequence). DNA of the CDR3: TGTGCCAGCAGCCGCGACAGCTCAAGCTCCTACAATGAGCAGTTCTTC. Residues: CASSRDSSSSYNEQFF.

This chain joins TRBV30 and TRBJ2-7; 9 bases are a match to TRBD1. The CDR3 length is 17 residues. Germline V lookup: CDR1 GTSNPN, CDR2 SVGIG (reference sequence). V lost 0 bases, J lost 3 bases, and 12 bases stayed unmatched. The CDR3 DNA follows: TGTGCCTGGAGTGTATCGCCCGGGACAGGGCAGTTCTACGAGCAGTACTTC. The encoded protein is CAWSVSPGTGQFYEQYF. The entire variable domain, with the rest obtained from reference TRBV30 and TRBJ2-7, is as follows: SQTIHQWPATLVQPVGSPLSLECTVEGTSNPNLYWYRQAAGRGLQLLFYSVGIGQISSEVPQNLSASRPQDRQFILSSKKLLLSDSGFYLCAWSVSPGTGQFYEQYFGPGTRLTVT.

This chain links TRBV2 with TRBJ2-6, with D tentatively TRBD2 (6 bases). The germline V and J ends were trimmed by 6 bases and 1 base, with 16 bases remaining between them. CDR1 and CDR2 (germline): SNHLY, FYNNEI. The CDR3 is made up of 17 amino acids. This CDR3 is CASREGRGLSGANVLTF. DNA for the CDR3: TGTGCCAGCAGGGAGGGACGGGGCTTATCTGGGGCCAACGTCCTGACTTTC.

The chain is built from TRBV19 and TRBJ2-1; 7 bases map to TRBD2. Per germline, CDR1 LNHDA and CDR2 SQIVND (reference sequence). J was trimmed by 3 bases and V by 5 bases; bases with no gene match: 4. This CDR3 spans 14 amino acids. The CDR3 is CASSQLADYNEQFF. The CDR3 DNA follows: TGTGCCAGTAGTCAGCTAGCGGACTACAATGAGCAGTTCTTC.

J is TRBJ1-2 and V is TRBV7-8; 8 nucleotides match TRBD1. The CDR3 has 15 amino acids. The trim removed 5 bases at V and 4 bases at J, leaving 9 bases unmatched. The germline V gene has CDR1 SGHVS and CDR2 FQNEAQ. Written as DNA, the CDR3 is TGTGCCAGCAGCCCGGGGACAGGAGGACGCTATGGCTACACCTTC. It codes for CASSPGTGGRYGYTF.

The chain has TRBV4-1 and TRBJ1-4; unclear D gene. V lost 0 bases and J lost 0, with 5 bases in between. This CDR3 region has 15 residues. CDR1 is MGHRA, CDR2 YSYEKL, per germline. Written as DNA, the CDR3 is TGCGCCAGCAGCCAAGACGCGGCAACTAATGAAAAACTGTTTTTT. Its translation: CASSQDAATNEKLFF.